This T cell receptor (beta chain) was sequenced during a study of blood T cell repertoires in COVID-19. Overall study: The study drew acute and convalescent COVID-19 samples from the United States, Italy and Spain. Sources were T cells, B-cell-depleted T cells, or PBMCs; the material itself was cDNA or gDNA.

This CDR3 has 11 amino acids. Trimming shortened V by 2 bases and J by 7 bases, and 8 bases separated the two germline ends. Germline CDR1 GTSNPN, CDR2 SVGIG (reference sequence). Per the original data handling: For nucleated cells, counts were estimated from reference gene primer amplification. This table comes from immunoSEQ multiplex PCR, and its TCRdb copy is limited to in-frame clones, with some not included. V, J and clone size were drawn from that table, and D and trimming were deduced from the DNA. This table holds over 80,000 clones, roughly 87% found once. The chain joins TRBV30 to TRBJ1-2, with a weak D call TRBD1 (5 bases). The sequencing sample was made of peripheral blood. The source of this sequence is a middle-aged man with acute or convalescent COVID-19. In DNA, the CDR3 is TGTGCCTGGAGTACAGGCCCTGGCTACACCTTC. Its protein product is CAWSTGPGYTF.